These T cell receptor beta chains were read from a single sample in a study of T-cell memory formation after mild COVID-19. Via MiXCR, TCRdb re-called the 5' RACE reads, giving one row per CDR3 protein. Seen here are 400,000 to 500,000 distinct CDR3 sequences, 20% to 25% observed once, and the top ten hold 8.8%. The sample taken for sequencing was PBMCs or a T cell subset sorted from them (not recorded which). The receptor source for this set is an adult woman who had mild COVID-19 (a few samples of this study predate the infection). Cell type and time point are not known. CDR3s include the opening cysteine and the closing phenylalanine or tryptophan. D genes are given only for firm matches. Clone size, where shown, is once, few, many, or a class for clones that have expanded.

>NA|TRBJ2-7|TRBV6-5|few
TGTGCCAGCAGTTACGGGTATAGGAGAACAGGGTACGAGCAGTACTTC
CASSYGYRRTGYEQYF
>NA|TRBJ1-1|TRBV3-1|few
TGTGCCAGCAGCCAAGACGGCAGGGAGGCTTTCTTT
CASSQDGREAFF
>NA|TRBJ1-6|TRBV4-3|NA
TGCGCCAGCAGCCACAAGAGCGCGGGGGAGTATAATTCACCCCTCCACTTT
CASSHKSAGEYNSPLHF
>NA|TRBJ2-1|TRBV7-6|NA
TGTGCCAGCAGCTTAATAGACAATGAGCAGTTCTTC
CASSLIDNEQFF
>NA|TRBJ1-1|TRBV30|NA
TGTGCCTGGGATAGGGGACTCGCAGAAGCTTTCTTT
CAWDRGLAEAFF
>NA|TRBJ2-2|TRBV5-5|once
TGTGCCAGCAGCGCTACCCCTGCCGGTCTAGGGGCCAACACCGGGGAGCTGTTTTTT
CASSATPAGLGANTGELFF
>TRBD2|TRBJ2-1|TRBV7-8|few
TGTGCCAGCAGCTTAACTTCTTGGCGGGGGGGGAATGAGCAGTTCTTC
CASSLTSWRGGNEQFF
>NA|TRBJ1-4|TRBV7-2|NA
TGTGCCAGCAGCTTACCACCTAATGAAAAACTGTTTTTT
CASSLPPNEKLFF
>TRBD2|TRBJ2-3|TRBV7-9|NA
TGTGCCAGCAGCTTAGGCACTAGCGGAAACACAGATACGCAGTATTTT
CASSLGTSGNTDTQYF
>TRBD1|TRBJ2-3|TRBV12-3/TRBV12-4|NA
TGTGCCAGCAGTAAGGGACAGGCGGCGCAGTATTTT
CASSKGQAAQYF
>TRBD1|TRBJ1-2|TRBV20-1|NA
TGCAGTGCTTCCTCCGGGGGACAGTCTGGCTACACCTTC
CSASSGGQSGYTF
>NA|TRBJ1-1|TRBV27|NA
TGTGCCAGCAGTTTCGGACAGAAGAACACTGAAGCTTTCTTT
CASSFGQKNTEAFF
>NA|TRBJ1-1|TRBV4-2|few
TGTGCCAGCAGCCACGCACAGACCACGAACACTGAAGCTTTCTTT
CASSHAQTTNTEAFF
>NA|TRBJ1-1|TRBV9|few
TGTGCCAGCAGCTCTTTGGGGGACACTGAAGCTTTCTTT
CASSSLGDTEAFF
>NA|TRBJ1-1|TRBV25-1|NA
TGTGCCAGCAGTGTACGACGGGACGTTGGCACTGAAGCTTTCTTT
CASSVRRDVGTEAFF
>TRBD2|TRBJ2-2|TRBV20-1|NA
TGCAGTGCTGCGGCGCTAGCGGGCGACACCGGGGAGCTGTTTTTT
CSAAALAGDTGELFF
>TRBD2|TRBJ2-7|TRBV4-2|few
TGTGCCAGCAGCCAAGATCTGGGCGGGAGGGCCAAGAACGAGCAGTACTTC
CASSQDLGGRAKNEQYF
>NA|TRBJ2-1|TRBV2|NA
TGTGCCAGCAGTGAAGTGAGTGTCAATGAGCAGTTCTTC
CASSEVSVNEQFF
>TRBD1|TRBJ2-5|TRBV20-1|NA
TGCAGTGCTCCCAGGCCAGGGGGAGAACAAGAGACCCAGTACTTC
CSAPRPGGEQETQYF
>TRBD2|TRBJ2-1|TRBV4-2|NA
TGTGCCAGCAGCCCCCGACTAGCGGGAGGTTTAAGTTCCTACAATGAGCAGTTCTTC
CASSPRLAGGLSSYNEQFF
>NA|TRBJ2-5|TRBV7-3|few
TGTGCCAGCAGCTTTAGCCAAGAGACCCAGTACTTC
CASSFSQETQYF
>NA|TRBJ2-3|TRBV12-3/TRBV12-4|few
TGTGCCAGCAGTTTAGAGATATCGGGGGATACGCAGTATTTT
CASSLEISGDTQYF
>NA|TRBJ2-7|TRBV5-6|many
TGTGCCAGCAGCGCGACCTACGAGCAGTACTTC
CASSATYEQYF
>NA|TRBJ2-7|TRBV4-1|NA
TGCGCCAGCAGCCAAGAAAGGGTGGACTACGAGCAGTACTTC
CASSQERVDYEQYF
>NA|TRBJ2-2|TRBV10-2|NA
TGCGCCAGCAGGACTTTCCTCGGAGAGCTGTTTTTT
CASRTFLGELFF
>TRBD1|TRBJ1-4|TRBV5-1|few
TGCGCCAGCAGCCTAGACAGGGGGACATCAAATGAAAAACTGTTTTTT
CASSLDRGTSNEKLFF
>NA|TRBJ2-5|TRBV5-1|NA
TGCGCCAGTTCGAGCGAGACCGAGACCCAGTACTTC
CASSSETETQYF
>NA|TRBJ2-2|TRBV5-1|few
TGCGCCAGCAGCTTGGCAGGTTTAGACACCGGGGAGCTGTTTTTT
CASSLAGLDTGELFF
>NA|TRBJ1-1|TRBV9|NA
TGTGCCAGCAGCGTAGACCGCAGCACTGAAGCTTTCTTT
CASSVDRSTEAFF
>NA|TRBJ1-2|TRBV14|NA
TGTGCCAGCAGCCCCGTAGCCACCGGGGGCTATGGCTACACCTTC
CASSPVATGGYGYTF
>TRBD2|TRBJ2-1|TRBV5-1|NA
TGCGCCAGCAGCCCGAGACTAGCGGGGGGACGTGCTGATGAGCAGTTCTTC
CASSPRLAGGRADEQFF
>NA|TRBJ1-5|TRBV6-6|NA
TGTGCCAGCAACGACGGGAGACCTTTAAATCAGCCCCAGCATTTT
CASNDGRPLNQPQHF
>NA|TRBJ2-2|TRBV27|NA
TGTGCCAGCGGTTATTCCCCTCGGGGGCTTATGAACACCGGGGAGCTGTTTTTT
CASGYSPRGLMNTGELFF
>TRBD1|TRBJ1-5|TRBV12-3/TRBV12-4|NA
TGTGCCAGCAGGGAAACGACAGGGAAGCAGCCCCAGCATTTT
CASRETTGKQPQHF
>NA|TRBJ2-1|TRBV20-1|NA
TGCAGTGCTAGAGATCGAGGGAGTAGACAGGAGCAGTTCTTC
CSARDRGSRQEQFF
>TRBD1|TRBJ2-7|TRBV29-1|NA
TGCAGCGTTGCCAACCGCGGGACAGGGGGCTACGAGCAGTACTTC
CSVANRGTGGYEQYF
>NA|TRBJ2-2|TRBV24-1|once
TGTGCCACCAGTCAGCTCATAACCGGGGAGCTGTTTTTT
CATSQLITGELFF
>NA|TRBJ1-2|TRBV11-2|NA
TGTGCCAGCAGCTCGCTCGGGAGGACAGACCTTAACTATGGCTACACCTTC
CASSSLGRTDLNYGYTF
>NA|TRBJ2-3|TRBV7-9|few
TGTGCCAGCAGCTTCCCTAACGCCCATGATACGCAGTATTTT
CASSFPNAHDTQYF
>NA|TRBJ2-7|TRBV12-3/TRBV12-4|many
TGTGCCAGCAGTTCGACAGCCTACGAGCAGTACTTC
CASSSTAYEQYF
>NA|TRBJ2-7|TRBV6-6|few
TGTGCCAGCAGTTACCCGCACTCGGGGAATTCCGGCGAGCAGTACTTC
CASSYPHSGNSGEQYF
>NA|TRBJ2-1|TRBV5-6|many
TGTGCCAGCAGCTTGGGGGTCTACAATGAGCAGTTCTTC
CASSLGVYNEQFF